This T cell receptor (beta chain) comes out of a study of cytomegalovirus exposure and HLA in healthy donors. For the study at large: Around 87 million unique TCRs, all from HLA-typed donors, were included in an early release of the data. Study conclusions and caveats: Sequencing artifact likely explains a cluster of highly shared sequence variants. Both high specificity and high sensitivity reportedly marked the classifier's diagnosis of cytomegalovirus status.

This clone was found once. Its antigen is not known. Healthy bone marrow donors formed the donor group. Germline CDR1 is SGHAT and CDR2 is FQNNGV. V shed 3 bases, J shed 5 bases, and the junction held 3 bases outside the gene matches. CDR3 size: 14 residues. The PCR used 60 Vbeta and 13 Jbeta primers. The data were produced by immunoSEQ multiplex PCR, yet TCRdb's version contains in-frame clones alone and is incomplete. The sample records 120,000 to 150,000 clones, around 80% being singletons. Sample: PBMCs. J is TRBJ2-2 and V is TRBV11-2; 7 positions agree with TRBD1. The receptor comes from a man aged 35 to 55 in good health and CMV-seropositive. The CDR3 coding sequence is TGTGCCAGCAGCTTGCGGACAGGAACCGGGGAGCTGTTTTTT. Encoded protein: CASSLRTGTGELFF.